These 19 T cell receptor beta chains were sequenced from one sample in a study of blood T cell repertoires in COVID-19. Assay used: immunoSEQ multiplex PCR; TCRdb lists only in-frame clones, some missing. The profile shows approximately 180,000 clones, 85% of them singletons. Material for sequencing was peripheral blood. These receptors all come from a person aged 70 to 79 with COVID-19, enrolled during active disease.

This chain connects TRBV30 to TRBJ1-5; TRBD1 is a possible D gene (5 bases). V lost 3 bases and J lost 3, with 9 bases in between. CDR3 size: 13 residues. Germline V lookup: CDR1 GTSNPN, CDR2 SVGIG (reference sequence). CDR3 coding DNA: TGTGCCTGGAGCGCAGGGTACAATCAGCCCCAGCATTTT. This translates into CAWSAGYNQPQHF.

The V and J genes are TRBV9 and TRBJ2-3, with D perhaps matching TRBD2 (5 bases). The CDR3 runs 17 residues. Germline CDR1 and CDR2: SGDLS and YYNGEE. The V end lost 4 bases, the J end lost 4 bases, and 22 bases lay between the germline ends. The CDR3 region is CASSNRRAATWADTQYF. CDR3 in DNA: TGTGCCAGCAGCAACCGGCGAGCGGCGACGTGGGCAGATACGCAGTATTTT.

This clone is a singleton in its sample. The chain recombines TRBV2 with TRBJ1-2, with D hard to call. The CDR3 consists of 13 residues. V was shortened by 4 bases and J by 0 bases, with 6 bases between the two germline ends. Germline lookup yields CDR1 SNHLY and CDR2 FYNNEI. The CDR3 nucleotides read TGTGCCAGCAGTGCCGGGTCTAACTATGGCTACACCTTC. As protein: CASSAGSNYGYTF.

The chain couples TRBV21-1 to TRBJ2-7; the DNA was not compared with TRBD2, the D call given in the table. TRBV21-1 is labeled a pseudogene. CDR3 length: 17 amino acids. The CDR3 sequence: CASSKQVSLAGTHEQYF. The CDR3 nucleotides read TGTGCCAGCAGCAAACAAGTTTCGCTAGCGGGAACCCACGAGCAGTACTTC.

The chain is built from TRBV6-5 and TRBJ2-1; tentatively, D is TRBD1 (7 bases). CDR3 length: 14 amino acids. Germline values: CDR1 MNHEY, CDR2 SVGAGI. Trimming took 5 bases from V and 7 from J, leaving 15 bases between them. The CDR3 loop reads CASSPPTGRNEQFF. DNA for the CDR3: TGTGCCAGCAGTCCCCCGACAGGGAGGAATGAGCAGTTCTTC.

This chain uses TRBV10-3 with TRBJ1-5; D perhaps matches TRBD1 (5 bases). Germline CDR1 is ENHRY and CDR2 is SYGVKD. The germline V and J ends were trimmed by 3 bases and 9 bases, with 15 bases remaining between them. The CDR3 is made up of 14 amino acids. The CDR3 coding sequence is TGTGCCATCAGTGAAGTTGGGGCCCATCGGCCCCAGCATTTT. As protein: CAISEVGAHRPQHF.

For the CDR3, the DNA is TGTGCCAGCAGCTTCCGAGGTCGGTCCGATACGCAGTATTTT. It codes for CASSFRGRSDTQYF. The chain has TRBV11-3 and TRBJ2-3; D gene unclear. The V end was cut by 3 bases, the J end by 6 bases, with 13 bases between. The CDR3 spans 14 residues. Germline V gene data show CDR1 as SGHNT and CDR2 as YENEEA. The complete variable domain, with remaining parts taken from reference TRBV11-3 and TRBJ2-3, reads EAGVVQSPRYKIIEKKQPVAFWCNPISGHNTLYWYLQNLGQGPELLIRYENEEAVDDSQLPKDRFSAERLKGVDSTLKIQPAELGDSAVYLCASSFRGRSDTQYFGPGTRLTVL.

J is TRBJ1-1 and V is TRBV28; TRBD1 might be the D (6 bases). The CDR3 spans 15 residues. CDR1 MDHEN and CDR2 SYDVKM come from the germline V gene. The V and J ends lost 2 bases and 6 bases respectively, with 16 bases between them. The CDR3 is CASSLPDRPVAEAFF. For the CDR3, the DNA is TGTGCCAGCAGTTTACCCGACAGGCCAGTCGCTGAAGCTTTCTTT.

This clone was observed at least ten times. The J gene is TRBJ2-7, the V gene TRBV15; a weak D match, TRBD1 (5 bases). The CDR3 spans 16 residues. Trimming cost V 5 bases and J 3 bases, with 20 bases left between them. The germline gives CDR1 LNHNV, CDR2 YYDKDF (reference sequence). CDR3 sequence: CATSSPRQLENYEQYF. In DNA, the CDR3 is TGTGCCACCAGCTCCCCCCGACAGCTAGAAAACTACGAGCAGTACTTC.

V gene TRBV28 combines with J gene TRBJ2-1, with 10 bases matching TRBD2. The germline CDR1 and CDR2 sequences are MDHEN and SYDVKM. This CDR3 region has 14 residues. V was pared by 7 bases and J by 10 bases, with 10 bases of the junction left unmatched. The CDR3 nucleotides read TGTGCCAGCATTACGAGCGGGGGGGTAGAAGAGCAGTTCTTC. Translated, it gives CASITSGGVEEQFF.

This CDR3 reads CASSYSTGGRPQHF. The DNA for the CDR3 is TGTGCCAGCAGTTACTCTACAGGGGGACGACCCCAGCATTTT. V is TRBV6-2 or TRBV6-3 and J is TRBJ1-5; 8 bases agree with TRBD1. Per the germline V gene, CDR1 is MNHEY and CDR2 is SVGEGT. The CDR3 totals 14 residues. With 0 bases clipped from V and 10 bases from J, the junction kept 5 bases outside the gene matches.

The J gene is TRBJ1-6, the V gene TRBV4-3, with a weak D call TRBD1 (6 bases). V lost 0 bases and J 7 bases, leaving 7 bases between the germline ends. The CDR3 spans 14 residues. Germline loops: CDR1 LGHNA, CDR2 YSLEER. DNA of the CDR3: TGCGCCAGCAGCCAAGATACAGGGAATTCACCCCTCCACTTT. This gives the protein CASSQDTGNSPLHF.

This chain links TRBV10-1 with TRBJ2-1; 9 bases map to TRBD2. The V gene end was trimmed by 2 bases and the J gene end by 2 bases; junction bases not matched to a gene: 10. CDR3 size: 18 residues. The germline gives CDR1 WNHNN, CDR2 SYGVQD (reference sequence). The CDR3 DNA reads as TGCGCCAGCAGTGAGACCAAGCTAGCGGGATGCCCCTACAATGAGCAGTTCTTC. This gives the protein CASSETKLAGCPYNEQFF.

The DNA for the CDR3 is TGTGCCAGCAGTGACCAGACAACCTACGAGCAGTACTTC. This sequence encodes CASSDQTTYEQYF. This chain connects TRBV25-1 to TRBJ2-7; D gene unclear. CDR1 is MGHDK and CDR2 is SYGVNS in the germline V gene. The CDR3 is 13 residues long. The V and J ends lost 3 bases and 2 bases respectively, with 8 bases between them.

The chain uses TRBV7-2 and TRBJ1-1, with D possibly TRBD1 on 6 matching bases. Germline V gene sequence: CDR1 SGHTA, CDR2 FQGNSA. Trimming cost V 2 bases and J 5 bases, with 12 bases left between them. The CDR3 has 14 amino acids. CDR3 coding DNA: TGTGCCAGCAGCTTATTCGGACAGTCGACTGAAGCTTTCTTT. Its protein is CASSLFGQSTEAFF.

The chain joins TRBV6-1 to TRBJ2-1; tentative D call: TRBD1 (5 bases). The germline gives CDR1 MNHNS, CDR2 SASEGT. The CDR3 extends over 15 amino acids. The ends were cut back, 2 bases at V and 7 bases at J, with 15 bases in the middle. The CDR3 nucleotides are TGTGCCAGCAGTGAAAGTGGTCAGGGAAGGAATGAGCAGTTCTTC. Translating it yields CASSESGQGRNEQFF.

CDR3 loop: CASSSSGGWNEQFF. The DNA of the CDR3 is TGTGCCAGCAGTTCATCGGGGGGCTGGAATGAGCAGTTCTTC. The V and J genes are TRBV7-2 and TRBJ2-1; D is perhaps TRBD2 (7 bases). The V gene lost 6 bases and the J gene lost 7 bases, with 16 bases spanning the gap. The CDR3 is 14 amino acids. Germline-derived CDR1 and CDR2 are SGHTA and FQGNSA. Variable domain in full (rest from reference TRBV7-2 and TRBJ2-1): GAGVSQSPSNKVTEKGKDVELRCDPISGHTALYWYRQSLGQGLEFLIYFQGNSAPDKSGLPSDRFSAERTGGSVSTLTIQRTQQEDSAVYLCASSSSGGWNEQFFGPGTRLTVL.

The chain uses TRBV19 and TRBJ2-3, with D perhaps matching TRBD1 (6 bases). V was clipped by 8 bases and J by 4 bases, with 16 bases between them. The CDR3 covers 14 residues. Per germline, CDR1 LNHDA and CDR2 SQIVND (reference sequence). As DNA, the CDR3 is TGTGCCAGTCAACAGGGTGGGGGCGCAGATACGCAGTATTTT. This codes for CASQQGGGADTQYF.

The chain recombines TRBV7-8 with TRBJ1-5, with D possibly matching TRBD1 (5 bases). CDR3 length equals 18 residues. Germline V lookup: CDR1 SGHVS, CDR2 FQNEAQ. The V end was cut by 2 bases, the J end by 0 bases, with 17 bases between. The CDR3 region has the DNA TGTGCCAGCAGCTTACGACAGCCCGACCCTTATAGCAATCAGCCCCAGCATTTT. Its protein product is CASSLRQPDPYSNQPQHF.